The 22 T cell receptor beta chains below all came from one sample that was sequenced in a study of identifying expanded T cells in peripheral blood. Sequencing used immunoSEQ multiplex PCR; TCRdb keeps in-frame clones, though not all of them. The sample holds tens of thousands of clones, about 85% seen once. The sample comprised blood. All receptors come from a person aged 18 to 70 in good health.

This clone was counted a single time. The CDR3 here is CASSFSTDYSGNTIYF. In DNA form, the CDR3 reads TGTGCCAGCAGCTTTAGTACCGACTACTCTGGAAACACCATATATTTT. This chain links TRBV11-2 with TRBJ1-3; D is undetermined. V dropped 3 bases and J dropped 0 bases, with 12 bases sitting between them. CDR3 size: 16 residues. Germline assignment: CDR1 SGHAT and CDR2 FQNNGV.

This clone was seen only a few times. The chain links TRBV5-4 to TRBJ2-5; D may correspond to TRBD1 or TRBD2 (5 bases each). This CDR3 is built from 14 residues. Trimming took off 4 bases at V and 7 bases at J, with 17 bases between the two ends. Germline V gene data show CDR1 as SGHNT and CDR2 as YYREEE (reference sequence). The CDR3 bases are TGTGCCAGCAGCCATTCGGACTCGACAGCGACCCAGTACTTC. It specifies CASSHSDSTATQYF. Drawing the rest from reference TRBV5-4 and TRBJ2-5, the complete variable domain is ETGVTQSPTHLIKTRGQQVTLRCSSQSGHNTVSWYQQALGQGPQFIFQYYREEENGRGNFPPRFSGLQFPNYSSELNVNALELDDSALYLCASSHSDSTATQYFGPGTRLLVL.

This chain connects TRBV10-1 to TRBJ2-4, with a tentative D call TRBD2 (6 bases). Trimming removed 0 bases from V and 2 bases from J, with 14 bases in between. The CDR3 contains 17 residues. Germline CDR1 is WNHNN and CDR2 is SYGVQD (reference sequence). The CDR3 DNA sequence: TGCGCCAGCAGTGAGTCGAGATTGCGGGGTACCAAAAACATTCAGTACTTC. Protein sequence: CASSESRLRGTKNIQYF.

The chain has TRBV7-4 and TRBJ1-6, with TRBD1 as a possible D gene (6 bases). This CDR3 contains 20 residues. V dropped 2 bases and J dropped 8 bases, with 28 bases sitting between them. CDR1 and CDR2 (germline): SGHVT, SQSDAQ. The CDR3 DNA reads as TGTGCCAGCAGCTTACCCTCAGAAAACACAGGGCCCCGGCCCCATTCACCCCTCCACTTT. It codes for CASSLPSENTGPRPHSPLHF.

This clone was recorded once. The V call is TRBV7-9, the J call TRBJ1-2, with TRBD1 matching 8 bases. The V gene's germline CDR1 is SEHNR and CDR2 FQNEAQ (reference sequence). The CDR3 totals 15 residues. The junction had 9 bases not matched to a gene; V was cut back by 5 bases and J by 4 bases. The CDR3 sequence is CASSPRTGIGYGYTF. CDR3 coding DNA: TGTGCCAGCAGCCCCCGGACAGGGATTGGCTATGGCTACACCTTC.

The V gene is TRBV7-8, the J gene TRBJ1-3; tentative D call: TRBD1 (5 bases). CDR3 length equals 18 residues. The germline gives CDR1 SGHVS, CDR2 FQNEAQ. V shed 6 bases and J shed 0 bases, with 21 bases lying between them. CDR3 loop: CASRAGLVSGSSGNTIYF. Written as DNA, the CDR3 is TGTGCCAGCAGGGCGGGACTAGTGTCAGGGAGCTCTGGAAACACCATATATTTT.

V usage is TRBV7-9 and J usage is TRBJ2-5, with 7 bases that match TRBD1. Germline-derived CDR1 and CDR2 are SEHNR and FQNEAQ (reference sequence). V lost 0 bases and J lost 3; bases outside the gene matches: 1. The CDR3 sequence is 14 residues long. The CDR3 DNA sequence: TGTGCCAGCAGCTTAGCACAGGGGAAAGAGACCCAGTACTTC. Encoded protein: CASSLAQGKETQYF.

V is TRBV2 and J is TRBJ1-3; tentatively, D is TRBD1 (6 bases). There are 15 residues in the CDR3. Per germline, CDR1 SNHLY and CDR2 FYNNEI. The ends were cut back, 7 bases at V and 0 bases at J, with 13 bases in the middle. CDR3 nucleotides: TGTGCCAGCACCCTGGACAGCCTCTCTGGAAACACCATATATTTT. It encodes CASTLDSLSGNTIYF.

The table lists this clone with a count of one. The chain employs TRBV11-3 and TRBJ2-2; 8 bases are a match to TRBD2. CDR1 is SGHNT, CDR2 YENEEA, per germline. The V segment lost 2 bases and the J segment 5 bases; nucleotides outside the gene matches: 4. This CDR3 is 15 amino acids long. CDR3 residues: CASSLHGGGTGELFF. CDR3 bases: TGTGCCAGCAGCTTACACGGGGGGGGAACCGGGGAGCTGTTTTTT.

The chain combines TRBV11-3 with TRBJ2-7; the match to TRBD1 covers 7 bases. The CDR3 extends over 19 amino acids. Germline V gives CDR1 SGHNT, CDR2 YENEEA. The J segment lost 1 base and the V segment lost 5 bases, leaving 20 bases of the junction unmatched. The CDR3 is CASSPDTTRDRELSYEQYF. In nucleotides, the CDR3 is TGTGCCAGCAGCCCGGATACTACAAGGGACAGAGAATTGTCCTACGAGCAGTACTTC.

The chain couples TRBV19 to TRBJ2-6, with D perhaps matching TRBD2 (6 bases). CDR3 size: 19 residues. Trimming left V 1 base short and J 0 bases short, with 16 bases between. Germline V gene data show CDR1 as LNHDA and CDR2 as SQIVND (reference sequence). The CDR3 DNA is TGTGCCAGTAGTATAGTCGGGAGATCTCCCGCCTCTGGGGCCAACGTCCTGACTTTC. Translated: CASSIVGRSPASGANVLTF. The whole variable domain, remainder taken from reference TRBV19 and TRBJ2-6, is DGGITQSPKYLFRKEGQNVTLSCEQNLNHDAMYWYRQDPGQGLRLIYYSQIVNDFQKGDIAEGYSVSREKKESFPLTVTSAQKNPTAFYLCASSIVGRSPASGANVLTFGAGSRLTVL.

The chain combines TRBV2 with TRBJ2-3, with TRBD2 matching 9 bases. The CDR3 length is 17 residues. Germline V gene data show CDR1 as SNHLY and CDR2 as FYNNEI. The V and J ends lost 4 bases and 2 bases, in that order; junction bases with no gene match: 10. Written as DNA, the CDR3 is TGTGCCAGCAGTGTGAGTAGCGGGGGTTCCCTCACAGATACGCAGTATTTT. Its translation is CASSVSSGGSLTDTQYF.

This chain uses TRBV29-1 with TRBJ1-2, with D hard to call. The CDR3 has 10 residues. V shed 8 bases and J shed 6 bases, with 10 bases lying between them. Germline V gene data show CDR1 as SQVTM and CDR2 as ANQGSEA. Here the CDR3 DNA reads TGCAGCACCGGAGTTGATGGCTACACCTTC. Translating it yields CSTGVDGYTF.

The V call is TRBV6-5, the J call TRBJ2-5; 9 bases fit TRBD1. Germline V gene data show CDR1 as MNHEY and CDR2 as SVGAGI. This CDR3 has 13 amino acids. V shed 6 bases and J 5 bases; nucleotides not matched to a gene: 4. CDR3 amino acids: CASRRTGVETQYF. The CDR3 region has the DNA TGTGCCAGCAGAAGGACAGGGGTGGAGACCCAGTACTTC.

By its share, this clone is large (0.1 to 1%). This chain joins TRBV5-5 and TRBJ1-6; no reliable D call. CDR1 SGHKS and CDR2 YYEKEE come from the germline V gene (reference sequence). This CDR3 has 14 amino acids. With 2 bases removed from V and 6 bases from J, the gap between germline ends came to 9 bases. As DNA, the CDR3 is TGTGCCAGCAGCTTATTCGACTTTAATTCACCCCTCCACTTT. Amino acids: CASSLFDFNSPLHF. The whole variable domain, filled in from reference TRBV5-5 and TRBJ1-6, reads DAGVTQSPTHLIKTRGQQVTLRCSPISGHKSVSWYQQVLGQGPQFIFQYYEKEERGRGNFPDRFSARQFPNYSSELNVNALLLGDSALYLCASSLFDFNSPLHFGNGTRLTVT.

V is TRBV6-5 and J is TRBJ1-2; 9 bases match TRBD1. Losses at the gene ends were 4 bases for V and 1 base for J; bases not matched to a gene: 7. The V gene's germline CDR1 is MNHEY and CDR2 SVGAGI. This CDR3 has 16 residues. CDR3 region: CASSLNRDRVNYGYTF. The CDR3 DNA follows: TGTGCCAGCAGTTTAAACCGGGACAGGGTTAACTATGGCTACACCTTC.

The rearrangement joins TRBV5-1 to TRBJ1-1; D gene unclear. Per germline, CDR1 SGHRS and CDR2 YFSETQ. Trimming took off 3 bases at V and 5 bases at J, with 14 bases between the two ends. The CDR3 is 14 residues long. This CDR3 is CASSWMNLGTEAFF. The CDR3 nucleotides read TGCGCCAGCAGCTGGATGAATCTGGGGACTGAAGCTTTCTTT.

The CDR3 region has the DNA TGTGCCAGCAGCTTAGGCGCACAGGGTCATGGCTACACCTTC. This sequence encodes CASSLGAQGHGYTF. This chain connects TRBV7-2 to TRBJ1-2; D is possibly TRBD1 (6 bases). Trimming cost V 1 base and J 6 bases, with 12 bases left between them. In germline, CDR1 is SGHTA, CDR2 FQGNSA. The CDR3 runs to 14 residues. Combining the CDR3 with reference TRBV7-2 and TRBJ1-2 gives the whole variable domain GAGVSQSPSNKVTEKGKDVELRCDPISGHTALYWYRQSLGQGLEFLIYFQGNSAPDKSGLPSDRFSAERTGGSVSTLTIQRTQQEDSAVYLCASSLGAQGHGYTFGSGTRLTVV.

The gene calls are TRBV5-1 and TRBJ2-3, with 10 positions matching TRBD2. The CDR3 is 17 amino acids. Trimming removed 4 bases from V and 8 bases from J; junction bases left unmatched: 16. Germline CDR1 is SGHRS and CDR2 is YFSETQ. The chain's CDR3 is CASSQNPSGGGSGTQYF. CDR3 nucleotide sequence: TGCGCCAGCAGCCAGAACCCTAGCGGGGGAGGCTCGGGTACGCAGTATTTT.

The rearrangement uses TRBV6-4 and TRBJ2-3; D perhaps matches TRBD1 (6 bases). Germline V gene data show CDR1 as MRHNA and CDR2 as SNTAGT. Trimming pared 3 bases from V and 7 bases from J, leaving 11 bases between. The CDR3 is 13 amino acids. CDR3 bases: TGTGCCAGCAGTGAAGGGGGACACCATACGCAGTATTTT. Encoded protein: CASSEGGHHTQYF.

This rearrangement joins TRBV9 to TRBJ2-7, with 9 bases aligning to TRBD1. The V segment lost 0 bases and the J segment 12 bases; nucleotides outside the gene matches: 13. This CDR3 comprises 15 residues. Germline V gene sequence: CDR1 SGDLS, CDR2 YYNGEE. CDR3 coding DNA: TGTGCCAGCAGCGTAGCTATTCCGGGACAGGGTACTCTGTACTTC. It encodes CASSVAIPGQGTLYF. Variable domain in full (rest from reference TRBV9 and TRBJ2-7): DSGVTQTPKHLITATGQRVTLRCSPRSGDLSVYWYQQSLDQGLQFLIQYYNGEERAKGNILERFSAQQFPDLHSELNLSSLELGDSALYFCASSVAIPGQGTLYFGPGTRLTVT.

The chain couples TRBV6-5 to TRBJ2-3, with TRBD1 as a possible D gene (6 bases). Germline V gene sequence: CDR1 MNHEY, CDR2 SVGAGI. With 6 bases removed from V and 4 bases from J, the gap between germline ends came to 11 bases. This CDR3 is 13 amino acids long. In nucleotides, the CDR3 is TGTGCCAGCAGCCGGACAGCCCCAGATACGCAGTATTTT. Translation gives CASSRTAPDTQYF.